This T cell receptor (beta chain) was captured by sequencing in a study of shared clonotypes between healthy human individuals. Assay: immunoSEQ multiplex PCR; the TCRdb copy retains only in-frame clones and omits some. The sample lists roughly 890,000 clones, 92% seen once, with about 24% in the top ten. As defined, naive CD8 cells were CD45RO-negative and positively selected for CCR7, with terminally differentiated effector memory CD45RA+ cells excluded. With 5 bases removed from V and 8 bases from J, the gap between germline ends came to 15 bases. Germline V gene data show CDR1 as SGHVS and CDR2 as FNYEAQ. The CDR3 totals 13 residues.

The sequencing sample was made of naive CD8+ T cells sorted from blood. This TCR derives from a man aged 25 to 45 in good health. V and J are TRBV7-6 and TRBJ1-1; D is unresolved. CDR3 DNA: TGTGCCAGCAGCCCCGGAGTGGTTTCCGAAGCTTTCTTT. Translated, it gives CASSPGVVSEAFF. The full variable domain, its missing parts supplied by reference TRBV7-6 and TRBJ1-1, is GAGVSQSPRYKVTKRGQDVALRCDPISGHVSLYWYRQALGQGPEFLTYFNYEAQQDKSGLPNDRFSAERPEGSISTLTIQRTEQRDSAMYRCASSPGVVSEAFFGQGTRLTVV.